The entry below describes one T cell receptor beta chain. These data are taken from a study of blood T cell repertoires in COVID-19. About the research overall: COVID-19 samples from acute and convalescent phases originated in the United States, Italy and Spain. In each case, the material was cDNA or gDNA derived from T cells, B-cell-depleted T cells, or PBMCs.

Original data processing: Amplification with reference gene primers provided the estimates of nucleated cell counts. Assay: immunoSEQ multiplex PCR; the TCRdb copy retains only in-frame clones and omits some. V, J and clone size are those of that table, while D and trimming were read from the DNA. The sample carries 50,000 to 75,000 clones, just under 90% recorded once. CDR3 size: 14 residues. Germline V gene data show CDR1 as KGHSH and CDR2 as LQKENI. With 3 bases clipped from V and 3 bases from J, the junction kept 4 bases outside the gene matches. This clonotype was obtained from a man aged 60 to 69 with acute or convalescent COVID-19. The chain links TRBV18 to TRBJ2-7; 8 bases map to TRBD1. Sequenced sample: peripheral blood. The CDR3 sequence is CASSPGQDFYEQYF. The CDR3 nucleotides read TGTGCCAGCTCACCGGGACAGGATTTCTACGAGCAGTACTTC. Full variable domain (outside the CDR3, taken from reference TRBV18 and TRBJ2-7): NAGVMQNPRHLVRRRGQEARLRCSPMKGHSHVYWYRQLPEEGLKFMVYLQKENIIDESGMPKERFSAEFPKEGPSILRIQQVVRGDSAAYFCASSPGQDFYEQYFGPGTRLTVT.